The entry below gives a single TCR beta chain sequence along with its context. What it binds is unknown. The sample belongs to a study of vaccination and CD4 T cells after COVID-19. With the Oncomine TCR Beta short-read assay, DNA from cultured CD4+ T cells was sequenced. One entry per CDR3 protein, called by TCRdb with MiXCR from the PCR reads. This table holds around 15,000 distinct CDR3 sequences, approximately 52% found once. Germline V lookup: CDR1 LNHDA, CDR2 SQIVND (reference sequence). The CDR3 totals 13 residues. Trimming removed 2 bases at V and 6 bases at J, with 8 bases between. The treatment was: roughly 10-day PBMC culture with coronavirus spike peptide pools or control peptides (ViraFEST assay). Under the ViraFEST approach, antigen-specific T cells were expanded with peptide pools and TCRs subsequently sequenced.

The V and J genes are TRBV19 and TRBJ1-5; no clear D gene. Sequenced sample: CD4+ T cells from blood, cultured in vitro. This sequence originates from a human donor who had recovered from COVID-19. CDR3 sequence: CASSISNRQPQHF. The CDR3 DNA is TGTGCCAGTAGTATATCGAATCGTCAGCCCCAGCATTTT.